The subject of this entry is one TCR beta chain. This sample stems from a study of blood T cell repertoires in COVID-19. Study in general: Specimens from acute and convalescent COVID-19 originated in the United States, Italy and Spain. From T cells, B-cell-depleted T cells, or PBMCs came the material, which was cDNA or gDNA.

V dropped 5 bases and J dropped 5 bases, with 16 bases sitting between them. Germline loops: CDR1 SGHAT, CDR2 FQNNGV. The CDR3 length is 16 residues. In the original processing: For nucleated cells, counts were estimated from reference gene primer amplification. Sequencing used immunoSEQ multiplex PCR; TCRdb keeps in-frame clones, though not all of them. That table supplies the V and J calls and clone size; D and trimming were determined from the DNA. This sample yields around 250,000 clones, of which just under 85% are seen a single time; 1.5% to 2% belongs to the top ten. This receptor was obtained from a woman aged 80 or older with acute or convalescent COVID-19. Sequenced input: peripheral blood. The V and J genes are TRBV11-2 and TRBJ1-6; D gene unclear. Here the CDR3 DNA reads TGTGCCAGCAGCGCACATTCGATAAGAAATAATTCACCCCTCCACTTT. Its protein is CASSAHSIRNNSPLHF.